This T cell receptor (beta chain) was identified during a study of blood T cell repertoires in COVID-19. As for the study in general: The United States, Italy and Spain were the sources of the acute and convalescent COVID-19 samples.

Measured with immunoSEQ multiplex PCR; TCRdb has only the in-frame clones, and not every one. In the table there are 85,000 to 120,000 clones, 75% to 95% of which are singletons. V shed 6 bases and J shed 2 bases, with 13 bases lying between them. The germline V gene has CDR1 SGHAT and CDR2 FQNNGV. The CDR3 is 15 amino acids. The TCR comes from a man aged 18 to 29 with acute or convalescent COVID-19. The chain employs TRBV11-2 and TRBJ2-2; D call uncertain. Sample: peripheral blood. In DNA, the CDR3 is TGTGCCAGCAGGCCTACGACTTCAAACACCGGGGAGCTGTTTTTT. This codes for CASRPTTSNTGELFF.